This T cell receptor beta chain was recorded in a study of T-cell reconstitution after alpha-beta-depleted transplantation in children. The TCRbeta library was prepared with unique molecular identifiers. One entry per CDR3 protein, called by TCRdb with MiXCR from the PCR reads. The data show some 200,000 distinct CDR3 sequences, more than 12% seen once. This clonotype was seen many times. This CDR3 is built from 13 residues. Trimming took 7 bases from V and 4 from J; bases not matched to a gene: 6. Germline V gives CDR1 MNHEY, CDR2 SVGAGI. The sequence came from a human donor who donated a stem cell graft to a child with acute lymphoblastic leukemia. The sample here was PBMCs from the stem cell graft donor, taken from the stem cell graft. V gene TRBV6-5 combines with J gene TRBJ1-1, with TRBD1 identical over 7 bases. CDR3 DNA: TGTGCCAGCATCTGGGACAGTGGCACTGAAGCTTTCTTT. It specifies CASIWDSGTEAFF.